Listed here are 17 T cell receptor beta chains from one sample, sequenced in a study of shared clonotypes between healthy human individuals. Clones were read by immunoSEQ multiplex PCR, and TCRdb kept only the in-frame ones, dropping some. The table includes about 2.4 million clones, roughly 93% detected once. The sequenced sample was naive CD4+ T cells from PBMCs. Subset of the sample: CD45RA+ positively selected. These receptors came from a young man in good health. Some clones in this sample may be carry-over from other donors' samples.

The chain is built from TRBV7-2 and TRBJ2-5; 12 nucleotides agree with TRBD2. Germline CDR1 and CDR2: SGHTA and FQGNSA. The CDR3 sequence is 17 residues long. V shed 5 bases and J 4 bases; nucleotides not matched to a gene: 11. CDR3: CASSQTSGSRSGETQYF. The CDR3 nucleotides read TGTGCCAGCAGCCAGACTAGCGGGAGTCGGTCGGGAGAGACCCAGTACTTC.

The V and J genes are TRBV4-1 and TRBJ1-3; D remains ambiguous. V was pared by 1 base and J by 0 bases, with 7 bases between. The CDR3 covers 15 residues. Germline CDR1 MGHRA, CDR2 YSYEKL. The chain's CDR3 is CASSQVWISGNTIYF. The CDR3, as DNA: TGCGCCAGCAGCCAAGTTTGGATCTCTGGAAACACCATATATTTT.

The chain carries TRBV28 and TRBJ2-2; 11 bases line up with TRBD2. Germline V gene lookup returns CDR1 MDHEN and CDR2 SYDVKM. The CDR3 is 17 residues long. V lost 0 bases to trimming and J lost 5 bases; unmatched junction nucleotides: 5. The CDR3 is CASSLWLAGGRTGELFF. The CDR3 DNA is TGTGCCAGCAGTTTATGGCTAGCGGGAGGCCGTACCGGGGAGCTGTTTTTT.

The chain uses TRBV10-3 and TRBJ1-4; a possible D gene is TRBD1 (6 bases). The germline V gene encodes CDR1 ENHRY and CDR2 SYGVKD. Trimming cost V 5 bases and J 4 bases, with 11 bases left between them. This CDR3 has 14 residues. CDR3 in DNA: TGTGCCATCAGTAAGGGACACGATAATGAAAAACTGTTTTTT. The encoded protein is CAISKGHDNEKLFF.

The chain uses TRBV6-6 and TRBJ2-1; D not resolved. Germline V gene sequence: CDR1 MNHNY, CDR2 SVGAGI (reference sequence). V shed 2 bases and J shed 6 bases, with 17 bases lying between them. The CDR3 covers 16 residues. The CDR3 loop reads CASSYMAGSGLNEQFF. DNA for the CDR3: TGTGCCAGCAGTTACATGGCTGGTAGTGGGCTCAATGAGCAGTTCTTC.

The V gene is TRBV7-9, the J gene TRBJ1-1; D call uncertain. The germline V gene has CDR1 SEHNR and CDR2 FQNEAQ (reference sequence). V gave up 3 bases and J gave up 4 bases, with 15 bases separating them. The CDR3 spans 15 residues. CDR3 region: CASSFLPRVSTEAFF. The CDR3, as DNA: TGTGCCAGCAGCTTCCTTCCTAGGGTGAGCACTGAAGCTTTCTTT.

This clone was found a few times. The gene calls are TRBV19 and TRBJ1-5, with D uncertain. The CDR3 loop spans 12 amino acids. Germline V CDR1 and CDR2: LNHDA, SQIVND (reference sequence). The germline V and J ends were trimmed by 5 bases and 6 bases, with 8 bases remaining between them. The DNA for the CDR3 is TGTGCCAGTAGTTCCTGGGGTCAGCCCCAGCATTTT. This sequence encodes CASSSWGQPQHF. The full variable domain, with the rest looked up from reference TRBV19 and TRBJ1-5, is DGGITQSPKYLFRKEGQNVTLSCEQNLNHDAMYWYRQDPGQGLRLIYYSQIVNDFQKGDIAEGYSVSREKKESFPLTVTSAQKNPTAFYLCASSSWGQPQHFGDGTRLSIL.

The chain recombines TRBV11-2 with TRBJ2-4; D gene uncertain. The CDR3 has 15 amino acids. V dropped 5 bases and J dropped 5 bases, with 16 bases sitting between them. Germline lookup yields CDR1 SGHAT and CDR2 FQNNGV. The DNA for the CDR3 is TGTGCCAGCAGCCGCGAGAGGCGTACTCAAAACATTCAGTACTTC. It translates to CASSRERRTQNIQYF.

V is TRBV4-2 and J is TRBJ1-1; D remains ambiguous. Trimming took 0 bases from V and 3 from J, leaving 11 bases between them. The germline CDR1 and CDR2 sequences are LGHNA and YNFKEQ. The CDR3 has 15 amino acids. As DNA, the CDR3 is TGTGCCAGCAGCCAAGAGAACACCTACCACACTGAAGCTTTCTTT. This encodes CASSQENTYHTEAFF.

The J gene is TRBJ1-5, the V gene TRBV5-4; D is uncertain. Germline assignment: CDR1 SGHNT and CDR2 YYREEE (reference sequence). Trimming shortened V by 4 bases and J by 11 bases, and 19 bases separated the two germline ends. The CDR3 consists of 14 residues. CDR3: CASSTDTDQRSQHF. The CDR3 coding sequence is TGTGCCAGCAGCACCGACACGGATCAGCGGTCCCAGCATTTT.

The V call is TRBV4-1, the J call TRBJ1-2, with 7 nucleotides matching TRBD1. This CDR3 comprises 18 residues. V lost 1 base and J lost 0; bases outside the gene matches: 11. CDR1 and CDR2 (germline): MGHRA, YSYEKL. CDR3 protein: CASSQGTTGNGANYGYTF. CDR3 coding DNA: TGCGCCAGCAGCCAAGGAACGACAGGGAACGGAGCTAACTATGGCTACACCTTC.

V usage is TRBV19 and J usage is TRBJ2-6; possibly TRBD1 for D (5 bases). Trimming left V 11 bases short and J 0 bases short, with 14 bases between. The CDR3 extends over 15 amino acids. The germline V gene has CDR1 LNHDA and CDR2 SQIVND (reference sequence). CDR3 nucleotides: TGTGCCGCACTGGGGCGACACTCTGGGGCCAACGTCCTGACTTTC. This encodes CAALGRHSGANVLTF.

J is TRBJ2-3 and V is TRBV2; 11 positions agree with TRBD2. Per germline, CDR1 SNHLY and CDR2 FYNNEI. Unmatched junction bases numbered 5, after V lost 4 bases and J lost 14 bases. The CDR3 is 12 amino acids. The CDR3 DNA reads TGTGCCAGCAGTGGACTAGCGGGAAAAGGGTATTTT. Translating gives CASSGLAGKGYF. Full variable domain (remainder filled in from reference TRBV2 and TRBJ2-3): EPEVTQTPSHQVTQMGQEVILRCVPISNHLYFYWYRQILGQKVEFLVSFYNNEISEKSEIFDDQFSVERPDGSNFTLKIRSTKLEDSAMYFCASSGLAGKGYFGPGTRLTVL.

The chain combines TRBV6-6 with TRBJ1-1; D remains unclear. Germline CDR1 and CDR2: MNHNY and SVGAGI (reference sequence). V was pared by 2 bases and J by 2 bases, with 15 bases between. The CDR3 is made up of 16 amino acids. CDR3 loop: CASSYVVFSRNTEAFF. Here the CDR3 DNA reads TGTGCCAGCAGTTACGTAGTTTTTAGCCGTAACACTGAAGCTTTCTTT.

This clone was counted between two and nine times. J is TRBJ2-2 and V is TRBV30; 8 bases fit TRBD1. V was pared by 3 bases and J by 3 bases, with 3 bases of the junction left unmatched. The CDR3 has 14 amino acids. Germline V CDR1 and CDR2: GTSNPN, SVGIG (reference sequence). The CDR3 sequence: CAWSLRGHTGELFF. CDR3 nucleotide sequence: TGTGCCTGGAGCCTCAGGGGGCACACCGGGGAGCTGTTTTTT.

The CDR3 protein is CASSPWDRGKGWNTEAFF. The CDR3 DNA sequence: TGTGCCAGCAGTCCCTGGGACAGGGGGAAGGGGTGGAACACTGAAGCTTTCTTT. The gene calls are TRBV28 and TRBJ1-1; 11 bases map to TRBD1. With V trimmed by 5 bases and J by 1 base, 12 bases remained unmatched. This CDR3 has 18 residues. CDR1 MDHEN and CDR2 SYDVKM come from the germline V gene.

V gene TRBV10-1 combines with J gene TRBJ2-7; the match to TRBD1 covers 7 bases. The CDR3 spans 15 residues. With V trimmed by 7 bases and J by 2 bases, 11 bases remained unmatched. The germline V gene encodes CDR1 WNHNN and CDR2 SYGVQD (reference sequence). The CDR3 region has the DNA TGCGCCAGCAAAGGAGTGGGGACAGCCACCTACGAGCAGTACTTC. Its translation is CASKGVGTATYEQYF.